Presented here are 27 T cell receptor beta chains from one specimen sequenced in a study of technical replicates of blood from a handful of donors. Measured with immunoSEQ multiplex PCR; TCRdb has only the in-frame clones, and not every one. The sample has tens of thousands of clones, around 89% seen once. Sequenced: T cells isolated from PBMCs. The receptors originated from a human donor in good health.

CDR3 loop: CASSAPPKAGVYNEQFF. The CDR3 nucleotides read TGTGCCAGCAGTGCTCCCCCGAAAGCGGGAGTTTACAATGAGCAGTTCTTC. The chain has TRBV6-1 and TRBJ2-1, with 8 bases that match TRBD2. This CDR3 is 17 amino acids long. V shed 4 bases and J 4 bases; nucleotides not matched to a gene: 12. The germline V gene has CDR1 MNHNS and CDR2 SASEGT.

This chain connects TRBV5-1 to TRBJ2-3, with 10 bases identical to TRBD1. V shed 4 bases and J 2 bases; nucleotides not matched to a gene: 7. The CDR3 covers 16 residues. In germline, CDR1 is SGHRS, CDR2 YFSETQ. For the CDR3, the DNA is TGCGCCAGCAGCCACAGACAGGGGGCGTTCACAGATACGCAGTATTTT. Protein: CASSHRQGAFTDTQYF.

J is TRBJ2-7 and V is TRBV5-1; 8 bases are a match to TRBD2. Germline values: CDR1 SGHRS, CDR2 YFSETQ. The length of the CDR3 is 18 residues. J gave up 1 base and V 2 bases, and 14 bases lay outside the gene matches. The CDR3 loop is CASSLDPFWGTSSYEQYF. The CDR3, as DNA: TGCGCCAGCAGCTTAGACCCCTTTTGGGGGACTAGTTCCTACGAGCAGTACTTC.

This clone was detected once. This chain links TRBV5-6 with TRBJ2-1, with 13 bases fitting TRBD2. The CDR3 is made up of 15 amino acids. The V segment lost 10 bases and the J segment 3 bases; nucleotides outside the gene matches: 7. Germline V lookup: CDR1 SGHDT, CDR2 YYEEEE. CDR3 amino acids: CAGGLAGAHYNEQFF. Here the CDR3 DNA reads TGTGCCGGAGGACTAGCGGGAGCTCACTACAATGAGCAGTTCTTC.

J is TRBJ2-7 and V is TRBV5-1, with D possibly being TRBD2 (6 bases). The CDR3 loop spans 14 amino acids. The V and J ends lost 3 bases and 6 bases respectively, with 16 bases between them. Per germline, CDR1 SGHRS and CDR2 YFSETQ. The chain's CDR3 is CASSWEPGVGEQYF. The CDR3 DNA sequence: TGCGCCAGCAGCTGGGAGCCGGGGGTGGGCGAGCAGTACTTC.

This clone came up once. The rearrangement uses TRBV7-3 and TRBJ2-2; TRBD2 agrees at 14 bases. CDR3 size: 16 residues. Germline V gene sequence: CDR1 SGHTA, CDR2 FQGTGA. V dropped 7 bases and J dropped 4; count of bases not matched to a gene: 5. In nucleotides, the CDR3 is TGTGCCAGCATGGGACTAGCGGGAGATGGCACCGGGGAGCTGTTTTTT. This codes for CASMGLAGDGTGELFF.

This rearrangement joins TRBV27 to TRBJ1-1; 7 positions match TRBD1. Germline-derived CDR1 and CDR2 are MNHEY and SMNVEV (reference sequence). The CDR3 loop spans 13 amino acids. V lost 0 bases, J lost 8 bases, and 3 bases stayed unmatched. The CDR3 nucleotides read TGTGCCAGCAGTTTATCGGGCAGGGGGGAAGCTTTCTTT. It is translated as CASSLSGRGEAFF.

The rearrangement links TRBV5-4 to TRBJ2-2; 14 bases agree with TRBD2. Germline CDR1 and CDR2: SGHNT and YYREEE (reference sequence). J was trimmed by 7 bases and V by 4 bases; bases with no gene match: 6. The CDR3 is 16 amino acids. In DNA, the CDR3 is TGTGCCAGCAGCCCAGGACTAGCGGGAGGTCTCGGGGAGCTGTTTTTT. This codes for CASSPGLAGGLGELFF.

V and J are TRBV7-3 and TRBJ2-3; 8 nucleotides align to TRBD2. The CDR3 has 15 residues. V dropped 1 base and J dropped 4; count of bases not matched to a gene: 4. Germline V CDR1 and CDR2: SGHTA, FQGTGA. CDR3 sequence reads: CASSLNSGDSDTQYF. CDR3 DNA: TGTGCCAGCAGCTTAAATAGCGGGGATTCAGATACGCAGTATTTT.

The genes are TRBV14 and TRBJ2-1; a weak D match, TRBD2 (6 bases). The ends were cut back, 4 bases at V and 9 bases at J, with 13 bases in the middle. The CDR3 has 13 amino acids. Germline assignment: CDR1 SGHDN and CDR2 FVKESK. CDR3 sequence (DNA): TGTGCCAGCAGCCCCCGACTAGTCAGTGAGCAGTTCTTC. Translating it yields CASSPRLVSEQFF.

This sequence joins TRBV9 and TRBJ2-7; TRBD2 aligns across 9 bases. The germline V gene encodes CDR1 SGDLS and CDR2 YYNGEE. The CDR3 is 15 amino acids. After removal of 0 bases from V and 3 bases from J, the junction contained 4 bases not matched to a gene. CDR3 sequence reads: CASSVAGTSFYEQYF. Written as DNA, the CDR3 is TGTGCCAGCAGCGTAGCTGGGACTAGCTTCTACGAGCAGTACTTC. The entire variable domain, with the rest obtained from reference TRBV9 and TRBJ2-7, is as follows: DSGVTQTPKHLITATGQRVTLRCSPRSGDLSVYWYQQSLDQGLQFLIQYYNGEERAKGNILERFSAQQFPDLHSELNLSSLELGDSALYFCASSVAGTSFYEQYFGPGTRLTVT.

The chain combines TRBV5-4 with TRBJ2-3, with TRBD2 identical over 9 bases. This CDR3 comprises 15 residues. The V segment lost 2 bases and the J segment 4 bases; nucleotides outside the gene matches: 5. The germline gives CDR1 SGHNT, CDR2 YYREEE (reference sequence). Here the CDR3 reads CASSFQREVSDTQYF. The CDR3 DNA reads TGTGCCAGCAGCTTCCAGCGGGAGGTGTCAGATACGCAGTATTTT. The entire variable domain, with the rest obtained from reference TRBV5-4 and TRBJ2-3, is as follows: ETGVTQSPTHLIKTRGQQVTLRCSSQSGHNTVSWYQQALGQGPQFIFQYYREEENGRGNFPPRFSGLQFPNYSSELNVNALELDDSALYLCASSFQREVSDTQYFGPGTRLTVL.

V usage is TRBV19 and J usage is TRBJ2-5, with TRBD2 matching over 11 bases. Trimming removed 3 bases from V and 4 bases from J; junction bases left unmatched: 4. The CDR3 covers 15 residues. Germline CDR1 is LNHDA and CDR2 is SQIVND (reference sequence). The CDR3: CASSIIAGGRETQYF. CDR3 bases: TGTGCCAGTAGTATTATAGCGGGAGGGCGAGAGACCCAGTACTTC.

J is TRBJ1-1 and V is TRBV7-6; maybe TRBD1 (5 bases). This CDR3 spans 13 amino acids. CDR1 is SGHVS and CDR2 is FNYEAQ in the germline V gene. With 3 bases removed from V and 3 bases from J, the gap between germline ends came to 8 bases. The CDR3 sequence: CASSLGGHTEAFF. In DNA, the CDR3 is TGTGCCAGCAGCTTGGGGGGTCACACTGAAGCTTTCTTT.

The V call is TRBV29-1, the J call TRBJ1-1; 10 nucleotides match TRBD1. J was trimmed by 5 bases and V by 7 bases; bases with no gene match: 4. The CDR3 spans 12 residues. Germline V CDR1 and CDR2: SQVTM, ANQGSEA. CDR3 in DNA: TGCAGCGCGACAGGGGGCAGTACTGAAGCTTTCTTT. Amino acids: CSATGGSTEAFF.

The chain joins TRBV19 to TRBJ1-2, with 7 positions matching TRBD1. The CDR3 loop spans 14 amino acids. CDR1 is LNHDA, CDR2 SQIVND, per germline (reference sequence). Trimming removed 4 bases from V and 0 bases from J; junction bases left unmatched: 2. The CDR3 nucleotides read TGTGCCAGTAGTAGGGACAGAGCTAACTATGGCTACACCTTC. Its translation is CASSRDRANYGYTF.

The chain recombines TRBV18 with TRBJ2-1; 7 nucleotides line up with TRBD1. V gave up 6 bases and J gave up 7 bases; unmatched junction bases: 9. This CDR3 has 14 amino acids. Germline V gene data show CDR1 as KGHSH and CDR2 as LQKENI. The CDR3 sequence is CASSPNLQGNEQFF. The CDR3 nucleotides are TGTGCCAGCTCCCCGAACCTACAGGGGAATGAGCAGTTCTTC.

V and J are TRBV6-1 and TRBJ2-2; TRBD1 aligns across 7 bases. Germline loops: CDR1 MNHNS, CDR2 SASEGT. V trimming: 6 bases; J trimming: 5 bases; junction bases outside the gene matches: 0. This CDR3 has 12 amino acids. The CDR3 bases are TGTGCCAGCAGACAGGGGACCGGGGAGCTGTTTTTT. Its translation is CASRQGTGELFF.

V and J are TRBV4-3 and TRBJ2-7; 9 bases are a match to TRBD1. Germline V CDR1 and CDR2: LGHNA, YSLEER. J lost 4 bases, V lost 4 bases, and 5 bases had no gene match. The CDR3 is 14 residues long. In nucleotides, the CDR3 is TGCGCCAGCAGCCTAGGGACAGGGACGTACGAGCAGTACTTC. This encodes CASSLGTGTYEQYF.

The chain recombines TRBV10-2 with TRBJ2-7; a weak D match, TRBD2 (6 bases). Germline V lookup: CDR1 WSHSY, CDR2 SAAADI. This CDR3 has 13 residues. The germline V and J ends were trimmed by 7 bases and 1 base, with 11 bases remaining between them. The CDR3 coding sequence is TGCGCCAGCACTCGTGGGACTTCCTACGAGCAGTACTTC. Translation gives CASTRGTSYEQYF.

The chain links TRBV15 to TRBJ1-1, with D possibly matching TRBD1 (6 bases). V was trimmed by 0 bases and J by 1 base, leaving 9 bases between them. Germline values: CDR1 LNHNV, CDR2 YYDKDF (reference sequence). The CDR3 runs 15 residues. The CDR3: CATSRDQGTNTEAFF. As DNA, the CDR3 is TGTGCCACCAGCAGAGATCAGGGGACGAACACTGAAGCTTTCTTT.

The chain uses TRBV4-2 and TRBJ1-2; the match to TRBD1 covers 10 bases. The CDR3 covers 15 residues. J lost 8 bases, V lost 5 bases, and 11 bases had no gene match. Germline assignment: CDR1 LGHNA and CDR2 YNFKEQ. CDR3 sequence (DNA): TGTGCCAGCAGCGGGGAGGGGACAGGGGCTTGGGGCTACACCTTC. It specifies CASSGEGTGAWGYTF.

This chain connects TRBV11-2 to TRBJ2-1, with 13 bases identical to TRBD2. Per germline, CDR1 SGHAT and CDR2 FQNNGV. This CDR3 comprises 17 residues. V shed 1 base and J 6 bases; nucleotides not matched to a gene: 6. The CDR3 sequence is CASSLAQTSGRLNEQFF. The CDR3 DNA is TGTGCCAGCAGCTTAGCCCAGACTAGCGGGAGGCTCAATGAGCAGTTCTTC.

The gene calls are TRBV5-4 and TRBJ2-1; 10 bases are shared with TRBD2. The CDR3 covers 16 residues. With 2 bases clipped from V and 5 bases from J, the junction kept 7 bases outside the gene matches. Germline assignment: CDR1 SGHNT and CDR2 YYREEE (reference sequence). The CDR3 DNA reads TGTGCCAGCAGCTTCCCCCTGGGACTAGCGAACAATGAGCAGTTCTTC. It specifies CASSFPLGLANNEQFF.

The chain links TRBV6-5 to TRBJ2-1; 10 nucleotides align to TRBD2. Trimming at V came to 1 base and at J to 8 bases, leaving 8 bases not matched to a gene. The germline CDR1 and CDR2 sequences are MNHEY and SVGAGI. The CDR3 sequence is 16 residues long. CDR3 in amino acids: CASSYLSRLAGHEQFF. CDR3 DNA: TGTGCCAGCAGTTACTTATCGAGACTAGCGGGTCATGAGCAGTTCTTC.

The chain joins TRBV7-2 to TRBJ1-1; possibly TRBD1 for D (6 bases). V was clipped by 3 bases and J by 9 bases, with 11 bases between them. Per germline, CDR1 SGHTA and CDR2 FQGNSA. The CDR3 is 12 amino acids. CDR3 in amino acids: CASSFPGTKAFF. As DNA, the CDR3 is TGTGCCAGCAGCTTTCCCGGGACAAAAGCTTTCTTT.

The chain carries TRBV9 and TRBJ1-4, with 8 bases aligning to TRBD1. V trimming: 3 bases; J trimming: 12 bases; junction bases outside the gene matches: 4. Germline CDR1 SGDLS, CDR2 YYNGEE. This CDR3 comprises 12 residues. The CDR3 is CASSGTGPELFF. CDR3 DNA: TGTGCCAGCAGCGGGACAGGGCCGGAACTGTTTTTT. The full variable domain, with the rest looked up from reference TRBV9 and TRBJ1-4, is DSGVTQTPKHLITATGQRVTLRCSPRSGDLSVYWYQQSLDQGLQFLIQYYNGEERAKGNILERFSAQQFPDLHSELNLSSLELGDSALYFCASSGTGPELFFGSGTQLSVL.